One and the same sample provided the 23 T cell receptor beta chains below, sequenced in a study of T cell responses to AZD1222 COVID-19 vaccine. Profiled with immunoSEQ multiplex PCR; TCRdb holds only in-frame clones, not every one. Of fewer than 200,000 clones in the sample, 80% to 95% were seen once. Sample: peripheral blood, taken on day 0 of AZD1222 vaccination. These receptors all come from an adult in good health.

About this clone: At one end, the junction sequence differs from germline, possibly due to a read error. The gene calls are TRBV4-1 and TRBJ1-2, with D unresolved. CDR1 and CDR2 (germline): MGHRA, YSYEKL. The CDR3 covers 12 residues. Written as DNA, the CDR3 is TGCGCCAGCAGCCAAAGAAAGGGCGGCTGGAGATTC. The encoded protein is CASSQRKGGWRF.

The chain links TRBV2 to TRBJ1-1; 9 bases are a match to TRBD1. Losses at the gene ends were 7 bases for V and 1 base for J; bases not matched to a gene: 1. CDR3 length: 13 residues. Germline assignment: CDR1 SNHLY and CDR2 FYNNEI. The CDR3 DNA sequence: TGTGCCAGCATGGGACAGGGGAACACTGAAGCTTTCTTT. Its translation: CASMGQGNTEAFF. The full variable domain, its missing parts supplied by reference TRBV2 and TRBJ1-1, is EPEVTQTPSHQVTQMGQEVILRCVPISNHLYFYWYRQILGQKVEFLVSFYNNEISEKSEIFDDQFSVERPDGSNFTLKIRSTKLEDSAMYFCASMGQGNTEAFFGQGTRLTVV.

The chain links TRBV5-8 to TRBJ2-3; 8 positions agree with TRBD1. The J segment lost 2 bases and the V segment lost 4 bases, leaving 9 bases of the junction unmatched. This CDR3 comprises 16 residues. The V gene's germline CDR1 is SGHTS and CDR2 YDEGEE. The CDR3 DNA follows: TGTGCCAGCAGCCTCGGACAGGGTTCTCTCACAGATACGCAGTATTTT. Translated, it gives CASSLGQGSLTDTQYF.

The rearrangement links TRBV3-1 (or the pseudogene TRBV3-2) to TRBJ2-7; 14 bases agree with TRBD2. CDR1 and CDR2 (germline): LGHDT, YNNKEL (reference sequence). The CDR3 runs 18 residues. The ends lost 2 bases at V and 1 base at J; junction bases unmatched: 7. The chain's CDR3 is CASSQRTSGRNPSYEQYF. CDR3 nucleotide sequence: TGTGCCAGCAGCCAACGGACTAGCGGGAGGAACCCATCCTACGAGCAGTACTTC.

The V gene is TRBV2, the J gene TRBJ2-5; tentatively, D is TRBD1 (6 bases). The CDR3 loop spans 13 amino acids. From germline, CDR1 is SNHLY and CDR2 FYNNEI. V lost 1 base to trimming and J lost 5 bases, with 8 bases between them. The CDR3 DNA follows: TGTGCCAGCAGTGAAGGGACAGCGGAGACCCAGTACTTC. Protein sequence: CASSEGTAETQYF.

The chain employs TRBV15 and TRBJ1-6; 7 bases match TRBD1. The CDR3 consists of 16 residues. Germline loops: CDR1 LNHNV, CDR2 YYDKDF (reference sequence). V was clipped by 0 bases and J by 6 bases; unmatched bases: 5. The CDR3 region is CATSREGGRSNSPLHF. The DNA for the CDR3 is TGTGCCACCAGCAGAGAAGGGGGCCGGAGTAATTCACCCCTCCACTTT. The entire variable domain, with the rest obtained from reference TRBV15 and TRBJ1-6, is as follows: DAMVIQNPRYQVTQFGKPVTLSCSQTLNHNVMYWYQQKSSQAPKLLFHYYDKDFNNEADTPDNFQSRRPNTSFCFLDIRSPGLGDTAMYLCATSREGGRSNSPLHFGNGTRLTVT.

The rearrangement uses TRBV3-1 (or the pseudogene TRBV3-2) and TRBJ2-1; TRBD2 matches at 12 bases. This CDR3 has 19 residues. The germline gives CDR1 LGHDT, CDR2 YNNKEL (reference sequence). After removal of 4 bases from V and 6 bases from J, the junction contained 16 bases not matched to a gene. DNA for the CDR3: TGTGCCAGCAGCCCGGGGTTACTAGCGGGGGGCCGATACGTCAATGAGCAGTTCTTC. Amino acids: CASSPGLLAGGRYVNEQFF.

V is TRBV28 and J is TRBJ2-1; 8 bases agree with TRBD1. This CDR3 has 15 residues. V was pared by 3 bases and J by 7 bases, with 8 bases of the junction left unmatched. In germline, CDR1 is MDHEN, CDR2 SYDVKM. CDR3: CASSLTTGGWNEQFF. The CDR3, as DNA: TGTGCCAGCAGTTTGACTACAGGGGGTTGGAATGAGCAGTTCTTC. Complete variable domain (other parts from reference TRBV28 and TRBJ2-1): DVKVTQSSRYLVKRTGEKVFLECVQDMDHENMFWYRQDPGLGLRLIYFSYDVKMKEKGDIPEGYSVSREKKERFSLILESASTNQTSMYLCASSLTTGGWNEQFFGPGTRLTVL.

V and J are TRBV28 and TRBJ2-1; TRBD1 is a possible D gene (6 bases). There are 13 residues in the CDR3. V was pared by 11 bases and J by 4 bases, with 15 bases between. CDR1 is MDHEN and CDR2 is SYDVKM in the germline V gene. CDR3 bases: TGTGCCTCCCTGGGGGCTGGGTACAATGAGCAGTTCTTC. Translation gives CASLGAGYNEQFF.

V is TRBV24-1 and J is TRBJ2-3, with D perhaps matching TRBD2 (5 bases). CDR1 KGHDR and CDR2 SFDVKD come from the germline V gene. The CDR3 spans 15 residues. Trimming took off 3 bases at V and 2 bases at J, with 11 bases between the two ends. In DNA form, the CDR3 reads TGTGCCACCAGTGATACCAGCGGACCCACAGATACGCAGTATTTT. Translated: CATSDTSGPTDTQYF.

In this sample, this clone turned up once. The rearrangement links TRBV2 to TRBJ1-6; D is perhaps TRBD1 (6 bases). V dropped 11 bases and J dropped 7 bases, with 15 bases sitting between them. The CDR3 runs to 13 residues. Germline V gives CDR1 SNHLY, CDR2 FYNNEI. CDR3 coding DNA: TGTGCCGGGGGCACCAGGGAGAATTCACCCCTCCACTTT. Residues: CAGGTRENSPLHF.

The V call is TRBV6-5, the J call TRBJ1-4; D is perhaps TRBD1 (5 bases). The CDR3 consists of 15 residues. V lost 3 bases to trimming and J lost 7 bases, with 15 bases between them. CDR1 and CDR2 (germline): MNHEY, SVGAGI. The CDR3 spells CASSYTTLRGEKLFF. The CDR3 DNA reads as TGTGCCAGCAGTTATACGACGCTTAGGGGTGAAAAACTGTTTTTT.

V and J are TRBV5-1 and TRBJ1-5, with a tentative D call TRBD1 (5 bases). Germline V gives CDR1 SGHRS, CDR2 YFSETQ. Trimming took off 4 bases at V and 4 bases at J, with 9 bases between the two ends. The CDR3 extends over 13 amino acids. The DNA for the CDR3 is TGCGCCAGCAGCACAGACAGAAATCAGCCCCAGCATTTT. Its protein product is CASSTDRNQPQHF.

This rearrangement joins TRBV4-1 to TRBJ1-1; D ambiguous. The length of the CDR3 is 15 residues. With 4 bases removed from V and 6 bases from J, the gap between germline ends came to 18 bases. Germline CDR1 and CDR2: MGHRA and YSYEKL. CDR3 amino acids: CASSLHGRTESEAFF. CDR3 sequence (DNA): TGCGCCAGCAGCCTACACGGACGGACGGAGTCTGAAGCTTTCTTT.

The gene calls are TRBV5-4 and TRBJ2-1, with D unresolved. Trimming pared 4 bases from V and 8 bases from J, leaving 10 bases between. Germline V lookup: CDR1 SGHNT, CDR2 YYREEE (reference sequence). This CDR3 is 12 amino acids long. CDR3 bases: TGTGCCAGCAGCCGACCGGGCGATGAGCAGTTCTTC. Its translation is CASSRPGDEQFF.

The genes are TRBV19 and TRBJ1-1, with a weak D call TRBD1 (6 bases). CDR1 LNHDA and CDR2 SQIVND come from the germline V gene (reference sequence). CDR3 length equals 14 residues. V dropped 5 bases and J dropped 4 bases, with 14 bases sitting between them. The CDR3 sequence: CASSGGGGITEAFF. The CDR3 DNA sequence: TGTGCCAGTAGTGGGGGCGGAGGGATCACTGAAGCTTTCTTT.

The chain employs TRBV30 and TRBJ1-2, with D tentatively TRBD1 (6 bases). Germline-derived CDR1 and CDR2 are GTSNPN and SVGIG (reference sequence). The CDR3 sequence is 12 residues long. V was cut by 4 bases and J by 8 bases, with 14 bases left in between. The CDR3 DNA sequence: TGTGCCTGGACCCGGGGGGGCTTGGGCTACACCTTC. Its protein is CAWTRGGLGYTF.

The CDR3 sequence is CASGQGERTNEKLFF. CDR3 nucleotide sequence: TGTGCCAGTGGACAGGGGGAGAGGACTAATGAAAAACTGTTTTTT. The chain couples TRBV18 to TRBJ1-4, with 10 bases identical to TRBD1. V shed 9 bases, J shed 2 bases, and the junction held 6 bases outside the gene matches. The CDR3 loop spans 15 amino acids. Germline lookup yields CDR1 KGHSH and CDR2 LQKENI.

The CDR3 nucleotides read TGTGCCACCAGCATACCAACTAATGAAAAACTGTTTTTT. Translated: CATSIPTNEKLFF. The chain employs TRBV15 and TRBJ1-4, with D uncertain. CDR1 and CDR2 (germline): LNHNV, YYDKDF (reference sequence). Between the trimmed V and J ends, which lost 4 bases and 0 bases, there was a span of 3 bases. This CDR3 region has 13 residues.

This clone was counted between two and nine times. The gene calls are TRBV6-1 and TRBJ1-1; D is perhaps TRBD1 (5 bases). Trimming pared 6 bases from V and 6 bases from J, leaving 20 bases between. The CDR3 loop spans 15 amino acids. CDR1 and CDR2 from the germline V gene are MNHNS and SASEGT. CDR3 in amino acids: CASSRVVEVVAEAFF. Written as DNA, the CDR3 is TGTGCCAGCAGCAGGGTCGTAGAGGTCGTCGCTGAAGCTTTCTTT.

V is TRBV4-2 and J is TRBJ1-2, with 9 bases that match TRBD1. Trimming removed 5 bases from V and 7 bases from J; junction bases left unmatched: 11. In germline, CDR1 is LGHNA, CDR2 YNFKEQ. CDR3 length equals 15 residues. CDR3 coding DNA: TGTGCCAGCAGCGTTAGCCTGGACAGGGGTGGTGGCTACACCTTC. It encodes CASSVSLDRGGGYTF.

The chain couples TRBV18 to TRBJ1-4; D not certain. Trimming left V 2 bases short and J 7 bases short, with 5 bases between. Germline CDR1 reads KGHSH; CDR2 reads LQKENI. CDR3 length: 12 amino acids. CDR3 sequence reads: CASSPNGEKLFF. For the CDR3, the DNA is TGTGCCAGCTCACCAAACGGTGAAAAACTGTTTTTT.

The chain employs TRBV19 and TRBJ1-2, with D unclear. Germline V gene lookup returns CDR1 LNHDA and CDR2 SQIVND (reference sequence). V lost 3 bases, J lost 1 base, and 12 bases lay in between. This CDR3 is built from 15 residues. CDR3 coding DNA: TGTGCCAGTAGTATTACTCCCAGGAATAACTATGGCTACACCTTC. It yields the protein CASSITPRNNYGYTF.